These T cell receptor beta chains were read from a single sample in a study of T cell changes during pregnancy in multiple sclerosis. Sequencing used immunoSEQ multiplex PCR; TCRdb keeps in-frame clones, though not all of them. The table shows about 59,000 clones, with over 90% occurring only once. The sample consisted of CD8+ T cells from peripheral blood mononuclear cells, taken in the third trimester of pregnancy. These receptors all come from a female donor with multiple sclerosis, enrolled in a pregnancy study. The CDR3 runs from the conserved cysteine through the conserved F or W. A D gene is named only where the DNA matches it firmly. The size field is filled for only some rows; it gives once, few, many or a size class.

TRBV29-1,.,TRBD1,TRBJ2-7,TGCAGCGTCATCTGGACAGGTGGGGCAGTCTACGAGCAGTACTTC,CSVIWTGGAVYEQYF
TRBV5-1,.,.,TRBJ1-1,TGCGCCAGCAGCTTGAGCGGGGGAAGAACTGAAGCTTTCTTT,CASSLSGGRTEAFF
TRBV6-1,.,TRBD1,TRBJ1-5,TGTGCCAGCAGTGCTTCCCGGGACAGGGTCAGGGGTAGCAATCAGCCCCAGCATTTT,CASSASRDRVRGSNQPQHF
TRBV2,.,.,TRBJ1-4,TGTGCCAGCAGTGAGGGGGGGGGAGCTAATGAAAAACTGTTTTTT,CASSEGGGANEKLFF
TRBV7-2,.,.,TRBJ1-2,TGTGCCAGCAGCTTATATAACTATGGCTACACCTTC,CASSLYNYGYTF
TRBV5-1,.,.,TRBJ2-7,TGCGCCAGCAGCTTGGTCGGACGTGACTACGAGCAGTACTTC,CASSLVGRDYEQYF
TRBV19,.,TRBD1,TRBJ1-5,TGTGCCAGTAGTATAACAGGGGGTGGTAATCAGCCCCAGCATTTT,CASSITGGGNQPQHF
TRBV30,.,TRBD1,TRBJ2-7,TGTGCCTGGAATTTCGACAGGGGTTACGAGCAGTACTTC,CAWNFDRGYEQYF
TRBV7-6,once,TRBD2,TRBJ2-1,TGTGCCAGCAGCCGGACTAGCGGGAGATGGCAGTTCTTC,CASSRTSGRWQFF
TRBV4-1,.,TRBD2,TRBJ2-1,TGCGCCAGCAGCCAAGATACTAGCGGACGCTACAATGAGCAGTTCTTC,CASSQDTSGRYNEQFF
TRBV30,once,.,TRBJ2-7,TGTGCCTGGGGACTAACTACCTACGAGCAGTACTTC,CAWGLTTYEQYF
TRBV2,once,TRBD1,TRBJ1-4,TGTGCCAGCAGTGAAATCAAAGGGACAGAAACCCCTCGAACTAATGAAAAACTGTTTTTT,CASSEIKGTETPRTNEKLFF
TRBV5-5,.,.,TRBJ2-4,TGTGCCAGCAGCTTGGGACTAGTAGCCAAAAACATTCAGTACTTC,CASSLGLVAKNIQYF
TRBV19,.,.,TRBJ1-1,TGTGCCAGTAGTATAGGGGAGGGTTTGGCGAACACTGAAGCTTTCTTT,CASSIGEGLANTEAFF
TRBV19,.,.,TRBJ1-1,TGTGCCAGTAGCCCCTCACCGGGCACTGAAGCTTTCTTT,CASSPSPGTEAFF
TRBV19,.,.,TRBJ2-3,TGTGCCAGTACCCCCGACAGGAGCACAGATACGCAGTATTTT,CASTPDRSTDTQYF
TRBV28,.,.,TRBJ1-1,TGTGCCAGCAGTTTAACCATAGGGACTAACACTGAAGCTTTCTTT,CASSLTIGTNTEAFF
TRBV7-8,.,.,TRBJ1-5,TGTGCCAGCAGCAACCGGGACATAATTACCAATCAGCCCCAGCATTTT,CASSNRDIITNQPQHF
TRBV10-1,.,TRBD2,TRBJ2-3,TGCGCCAGCAGTTTTACTAGCGGGAGATCCGCAGATACGCAGTATTTT,CASSFTSGRSADTQYF
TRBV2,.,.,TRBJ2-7,TGTGCCAGCAGCGGTGGGCACTACGAGCAGTACTTC,CASSGGHYEQYF
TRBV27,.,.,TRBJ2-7,TGTGCCAGCAGCAACGGCGACAGGTCCTCCTACGAGCAGTACTTC,CASSNGDRSSYEQYF
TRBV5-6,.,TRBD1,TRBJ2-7,TGTGCCAGCAGCTCCGGGACAGGGGGCTACGAGCAGTACTTC,CASSSGTGGYEQYF
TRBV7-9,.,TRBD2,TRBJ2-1,TGTGCCAGCAGCTTAGTGCTAGCGGGCTACAATGAGCAGTTCTTC,CASSLVLAGYNEQFF
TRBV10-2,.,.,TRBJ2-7,TGCGCCAGCATTACTAGCCCCAACTACGAGCAGTACTTC,CASITSPNYEQYF
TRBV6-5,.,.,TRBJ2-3,TGTGCCAGCAGTTACTCCCTTGAGGGAGATACGCAGTATTTT,CASSYSLEGDTQYF
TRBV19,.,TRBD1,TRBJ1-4,TGTGCCAGTAGTGCGTACAGGGGGCGGGATGAAAAACTGTTTTTT,CASSAYRGRDEKLFF
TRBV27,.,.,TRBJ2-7,TGTGCCAGCAGTTTAGTAGGCCCTAACAGGAGAGGCGAGCAGTACTTC,CASSLVGPNRRGEQYF
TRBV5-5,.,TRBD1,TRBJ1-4,TGTGCCAGCAACTACTCCCCCCCGGGACAGGGGGCAGCTAATGAAAAACTGTTTTTT,CASNYSPPGQGAANEKLFF
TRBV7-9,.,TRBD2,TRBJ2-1,TGTGCCAGCAGCTTAGTAGCGGGAGGGTACAATGAGCAGTTCTTC,CASSLVAGGYNEQFF
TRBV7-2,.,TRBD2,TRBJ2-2,TGTGCCAGCAGCTTTGGACTAGCCGGGGAGCTGTTTTTT,CASSFGLAGELFF
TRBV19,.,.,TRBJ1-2,TGTGCCAGTAGCCCGGGTTCTAACTATGGCTACACCTTC,CASSPGSNYGYTF
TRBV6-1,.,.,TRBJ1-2,TGTGCCAGCATGGGCGGGAGGCCCTCTCTTGGCTACACCTTC,CASMGGRPSLGYTF
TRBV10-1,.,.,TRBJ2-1,TGCGCCAGCATAGGTGAGTCCGTGAGAGGGTCAGATGAGCAGTTCTTC,CASIGESVRGSDEQFF
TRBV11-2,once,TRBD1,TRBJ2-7,TGTGCCAGCAGCTACGGACAGGGAGGCTACGAGCAGTACTTC,CASSYGQGGYEQYF
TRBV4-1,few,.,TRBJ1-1,TGCGCCAGCAGCCAAGGAGGAAACACTGAAGCTTTCTTT,CASSQGGNTEAFF
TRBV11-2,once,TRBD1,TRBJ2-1,TGTGCCAGCAGCTTTGGGACAGGGGTTGAGCAGTTCTTC,CASSFGTGVEQFF
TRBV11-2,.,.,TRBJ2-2,TGTGCCAGCAGCCCCGGCGGGGGCAACACCGGGGAGCTGTTTTTT,CASSPGGGNTGELFF
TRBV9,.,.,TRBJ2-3,TGTGCCAGCAGCCCGGGGACAAACACAGATACGCAGTATTTT,CASSPGTNTDTQYF
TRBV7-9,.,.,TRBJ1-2,TGTGCCAGCAGCTTAGACAGGGCTGGCTACACCTTC,CASSLDRAGYTF
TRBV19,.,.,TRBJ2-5,TGTGCCAGTAGTATTTTGGACAGCCAAGAGACCCAGTACTTC,CASSILDSQETQYF
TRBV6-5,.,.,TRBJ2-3,TGTGCCAGCAGTTCCGTAATCCCGACAGATACGCAGTATTTT,CASSSVIPTDTQYF
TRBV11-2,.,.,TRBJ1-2,TGTGCCAGCAGCTTATGGGGCACGAAAGACGGCTACACCTTC,CASSLWGTKDGYTF
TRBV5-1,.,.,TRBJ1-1,TGCGCCAGCAGCGCCGGGACAACGAACACTGAAGCTTTCTTT,CASSAGTTNTEAFF
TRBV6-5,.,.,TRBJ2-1,TGTGCCAGCAGTCTCGGGACTTACAATGAGCAGTTCTTC,CASSLGTYNEQFF
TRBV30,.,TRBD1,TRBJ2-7,TGTGCCTGGGGACAGGGCTCCTACGAGCAGTACTTC,CAWGQGSYEQYF
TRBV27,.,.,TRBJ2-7,TGTGCCAGCAGTCCCCGGGCCGGGAACCCCGAGCAGTACTTC,CASSPRAGNPEQYF
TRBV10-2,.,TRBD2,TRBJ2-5,TGCGCCAGCAGAGGACTAGTAGGGGAGACCCAGTACTTC,CASRGLVGETQYF
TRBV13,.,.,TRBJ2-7,TGTGCCAGCAGCTTAGGTGGCCCCAACGAGCAGTACTTC,CASSLGGPNEQYF